Listed below are T cell receptor beta chains from one sample, sequenced in a study of T-cell memory formation after mild COVID-19. Using its own MiXCR run on the 5' RACE reads, TCRdb lists one record per CDR3 protein. The profile shows around 340,000 distinct CDR3 sequences, 13% of them singletons. The sequenced sample consisted of PBMCs or a T cell subset sorted from them (not recorded which). The receptors come from a man between 18 and 35 years old who had mild COVID-19 (a few samples of this study predate the infection). Cell type and time point are not known. The CDR3 runs from the conserved cysteine through the conserved F or W. A D gene is named only where the DNA matches it firmly. The listing skips clone size in some rows; elsewhere it reads once, few, many or a size class.

v_gene: TRBV6-1; abundance: NA; j_gene: TRBJ2-7; d_gene: TRBD1; CDR3nt: TGTGCCAGCAGGGCCGGGACAGGGAACGAGCAGTACTTC; CDR3aa: CASRAGTGNEQYF
v_gene: TRBV12-3/TRBV12-4; abundance: NA; j_gene: TRBJ2-1; d_gene: NA; CDR3nt: TGTGCCAGCAGTTTATTCGCGAGCAATGAGCAGTTCTTC; CDR3aa: CASSLFASNEQFF
v_gene: TRBV5-5; abundance: NA; j_gene: TRBJ2-1; d_gene: TRBD1; CDR3nt: TGTGCCAGCAGCTTAGACAGGGGCCGGCCCCACAATGAGCAGTTCTTC; CDR3aa: CASSLDRGRPHNEQFF
v_gene: TRBV10-3; abundance: many; j_gene: TRBJ2-5; d_gene: NA; CDR3nt: TGTGCCATCAGTGATAGGGAAGAGACCCAGTACTTC; CDR3aa: CAISDREETQYF
v_gene: TRBV4-3; abundance: many; j_gene: TRBJ2-1; d_gene: NA; CDR3nt: TGCGCCAGCAGCCGCGAGGGGGGGGGGACCGTGTTCTTC; CDR3aa: CASSREGGGTVFF
v_gene: TRBV29-1; abundance: NA; j_gene: TRBJ2-1; d_gene: TRBD1; CDR3nt: TGCAGCGGATCTCCCGGGACAGGGGCTAACAATGAGCAGTTCTTC; CDR3aa: CSGSPGTGANNEQFF
v_gene: TRBV4-3; abundance: few; j_gene: TRBJ1-2; d_gene: TRBD1; CDR3nt: TGCGCCAGCAGCCAAGTCCGAGACAGGGACTATGGCTACACCTTC; CDR3aa: CASSQVRDRDYGYTF
v_gene: TRBV9; abundance: NA; j_gene: TRBJ2-7; d_gene: TRBD2; CDR3nt: TGTGCCAGCAGCCCCTCCGGGAGGCCCTCCTACGAGCAGTACTTC; CDR3aa: CASSPSGRPSYEQYF
v_gene: TRBV29-1; abundance: many; j_gene: TRBJ2-7; d_gene: NA; CDR3nt: TGCAGCGCCCGAAGTAGCGTCGAGCAGTACTTC; CDR3aa: CSARSSVEQYF
v_gene: TRBV24-1; abundance: few; j_gene: TRBJ2-5; d_gene: NA; CDR3nt: TGTGCCACCAGTGATCGGACACGACAAGAGACCCAGTACTTC; CDR3aa: CATSDRTRQETQYF
v_gene: TRBV18; abundance: few; j_gene: TRBJ1-2; d_gene: TRBD1; CDR3nt: TGTGCCAGCTCACCGCCCGGGACAGGGGGGAACTATGGCTACACCTTC; CDR3aa: CASSPPGTGGNYGYTF
v_gene: TRBV7-9; abundance: few; j_gene: TRBJ1-1; d_gene: NA; CDR3nt: TGTGCCAGCAGCAATCCCGGGAACAGGGTCTTTGAAGCTTTCTTT; CDR3aa: CASSNPGNRVFEAFF
v_gene: TRBV6-6; abundance: NA; j_gene: TRBJ2-5; d_gene: NA; CDR3nt: TGTGCCAGCAGTTCTGTGGGTGCGGGAGAGACCCAGTACTTC; CDR3aa: CASSSVGAGETQYF
v_gene: TRBV9; abundance: few; j_gene: TRBJ2-3; d_gene: NA; CDR3nt: TGTGCCAGCAGCACTACGACTAGCACAGATACGCAGTATTTT; CDR3aa: CASSTTTSTDTQYF
v_gene: TRBV2; abundance: NA; j_gene: TRBJ1-6; d_gene: TRBD1; CDR3nt: TGTGCCAGCAGCATGGACAGGGGTAATTCACCCCTCCACTTT; CDR3aa: CASSMDRGNSPLHF
v_gene: TRBV5-6; abundance: NA; j_gene: TRBJ2-3; d_gene: TRBD2; CDR3nt: TGTGCCAGCAGCTCCGCGGGGGGGCCGTCGGATACGCAGTATTTT; CDR3aa: CASSSAGGPSDTQYF
v_gene: TRBV12-3/TRBV12-4; abundance: few; j_gene: TRBJ1-1; d_gene: TRBD1; CDR3nt: TGTGCCAGCGGCTCCAGGACAGGGAACACTGAAGCTTTCTTT; CDR3aa: CASGSRTGNTEAFF
v_gene: TRBV12-3/TRBV12-4; abundance: many; j_gene: TRBJ2-3; d_gene: TRBD2; CDR3nt: TGTGCCAGCAGTTATAGCGGGGGGGAGGATACGCAGTATTTT; CDR3aa: CASSYSGGEDTQYF
v_gene: TRBV4-1; abundance: NA; j_gene: TRBJ2-5; d_gene: TRBD1; CDR3nt: TGCGCCAGCAGCCAAGACCCGGACAGGGGGAAGACCCAGTACTTC; CDR3aa: CASSQDPDRGKTQYF
v_gene: TRBV10-3; abundance: few; j_gene: TRBJ1-1; d_gene: NA; CDR3nt: TGTGCCATGAAGGGGAACGGGAACACTGAAGCTTTCTTT; CDR3aa: CAMKGNGNTEAFF
v_gene: TRBV20-1; abundance: NA; j_gene: TRBJ2-4; d_gene: TRBD1; CDR3nt: TGCAGTGCTGGGGGACAGGGGGCAGTGAACATTCAGTACTTC; CDR3aa: CSAGGQGAVNIQYF
v_gene: TRBV12-3/TRBV12-4; abundance: few; j_gene: TRBJ2-3; d_gene: TRBD2; CDR3nt: TGTGCCAGCAGTCCGGGGACTAGAACGATTCTGTCAGATACGCAGTATTTT; CDR3aa: CASSPGTRTILSDTQYF
v_gene: TRBV5-6; abundance: few; j_gene: TRBJ2-5; d_gene: NA; CDR3nt: TGTGCCAGCAGGGCGGGACCTCACGAGACCCAGTACTTC; CDR3aa: CASRAGPHETQYF
v_gene: TRBV7-3; abundance: few; j_gene: TRBJ1-1; d_gene: TRBD1; CDR3nt: TGTGCCAGCAGCCAAACAGGGGGCAGGAGCACTGAAGCTTTCTTT; CDR3aa: CASSQTGGRSTEAFF
v_gene: TRBV20-1; abundance: many; j_gene: TRBJ2-1; d_gene: NA; CDR3nt: TGCAGTGCCTCGTCGACTTTCGACTACAATGAGCAGTTCTTC; CDR3aa: CSASSTFDYNEQFF
v_gene: TRBV7-2; abundance: few; j_gene: TRBJ2-1; d_gene: TRBD2; CDR3nt: TGTGCCAGCAGCCCGCCAAGAGCCGGGACTAGCGGGGGGGCCCTTGGGAATGAGCAGTTCTTC; CDR3aa: CASSPPRAGTSGGALGNEQFF
v_gene: TRBV6-5; abundance: many; j_gene: TRBJ2-7; d_gene: NA; CDR3nt: TGTGCCAGCAGTTACTTCCCGGGACGGGGGCTCGAGCAGTACTTC; CDR3aa: CASSYFPGRGLEQYF
v_gene: TRBV11-2; abundance: NA; j_gene: TRBJ1-2; d_gene: NA; CDR3nt: TGTGCCAGCAGCTCCCCCCAGGGTTATGGCTACACCTTC; CDR3aa: CASSSPQGYGYTF
v_gene: TRBV19; abundance: NA; j_gene: TRBJ2-1; d_gene: TRBD1; CDR3nt: TGTGCCAGTAGTGAGGACAGGGAGGATGAGCAGTTCTTC; CDR3aa: CASSEDREDEQFF
v_gene: TRBV14; abundance: NA; j_gene: TRBJ2-3; d_gene: NA; CDR3nt: TGTGCCAGCTCACCCGACCTTAGCACAGATACGCAGTATTTT; CDR3aa: CASSPDLSTDTQYF
v_gene: TRBV4-1; abundance: few; j_gene: TRBJ2-1; d_gene: TRBD2; CDR3nt: TGCGCCAGCAGCCAACCCTGGACTAGCTCCTACAATGAGCAGTTCTTC; CDR3aa: CASSQPWTSSYNEQFF
v_gene: TRBV12-3/TRBV12-4; abundance: NA; j_gene: TRBJ2-7; d_gene: NA; CDR3nt: TGTGCCAGCAGTTTAACCTACCACGAGCAGTACTTC; CDR3aa: CASSLTYHEQYF
v_gene: TRBV15; abundance: few; j_gene: TRBJ2-1; d_gene: TRBD1; CDR3nt: TGTGCCACCAGCAGAGAGGGCACAGGGGGCTTTGTGAATGAGCAGTTCTTC; CDR3aa: CATSREGTGGFVNEQFF
v_gene: TRBV3-1; abundance: NA; j_gene: TRBJ2-3; d_gene: TRBD1; CDR3nt: TGTGCCAGCAGCCGTAGACAGGGGTCCACAGATACGCAGTATTTT; CDR3aa: CASSRRQGSTDTQYF
v_gene: TRBV7-2; abundance: few; j_gene: TRBJ1-6; d_gene: TRBD1; CDR3nt: TGTGCCAGCAGCCAGGGGGGGACTACGGATTCACCCCTCCACTTT; CDR3aa: CASSQGGTTDSPLHF
v_gene: TRBV6-6; abundance: few; j_gene: TRBJ2-2; d_gene: NA; CDR3nt: TGTGCCAGCAGTTACGGGGGTAGGAACGGGGAGCTGTTTTTT; CDR3aa: CASSYGGRNGELFF
v_gene: TRBV20-1; abundance: NA; j_gene: TRBJ2-4; d_gene: NA; CDR3nt: TGCAGTGCTAGAGGAGGGTTCGGAGCCAAAAACATTCAGTACTTC; CDR3aa: CSARGGFGAKNIQYF
v_gene: TRBV2; abundance: few; j_gene: TRBJ2-2; d_gene: TRBD2; CDR3nt: TGTGCCAGCAGTGCGACACTAGCGTACCTTAACACCGGGGAGCTGTTTTTT; CDR3aa: CASSATLAYLNTGELFF
v_gene: TRBV29-1; abundance: many; j_gene: TRBJ2-1; d_gene: NA; CDR3nt: TGCAGCGTTGTGACTCTTTACAATGAGCAGTTCTTC; CDR3aa: CSVVTLYNEQFF
v_gene: TRBV7-2; abundance: few; j_gene: TRBJ1-1; d_gene: NA; CDR3nt: TGTGCCAGCAGCCCGGGATTCAACACTGAAGCTTTCTTT; CDR3aa: CASSPGFNTEAFF
v_gene: TRBV7-3; abundance: NA; j_gene: TRBJ2-1; d_gene: TRBD2; CDR3nt: TGTGCCAGCAGCGCGACTAGCGGGTCATACAATGAGCAGTTCTTC; CDR3aa: CASSATSGSYNEQFF
v_gene: TRBV19; abundance: few; j_gene: TRBJ2-2; d_gene: NA; CDR3nt: TGTGCCAGTATTTACACCGGGGAGCTGTTTTTT; CDR3aa: CASIYTGELFF
v_gene: TRBV9; abundance: NA; j_gene: TRBJ1-2; d_gene: NA; CDR3nt: TGTGCCAGCAGCCCGGGGGACGGTCAAGGCTACACCTTC; CDR3aa: CASSPGDGQGYTF
v_gene: TRBV30; abundance: NA; j_gene: TRBJ2-3; d_gene: TRBD2; CDR3nt: TGTGCCTGGAGTTCAGCGGGAGTAGATACGCAGTATTTT; CDR3aa: CAWSSAGVDTQYF
v_gene: TRBV5-1; abundance: few; j_gene: TRBJ2-7; d_gene: NA; CDR3nt: TGCGCCAGCAGCTTCTACAGGCCTGATTACGAGCAGTACTTC; CDR3aa: CASSFYRPDYEQYF
v_gene: TRBV13; abundance: NA; j_gene: TRBJ2-3; d_gene: TRBD2; CDR3nt: TGTGCCAGCAGTCGAGGACTAGGTACAGATACGCAGTATTTT; CDR3aa: CASSRGLGTDTQYF
v_gene: TRBV5-1; abundance: NA; j_gene: TRBJ1-3; d_gene: TRBD1; CDR3nt: TGCGCCAGCAGCTGGAAGAGGGGGCTGGAAGGAAACACCATATATTTT; CDR3aa: CASSWKRGLEGNTIYF
v_gene: TRBV5-1; abundance: many; j_gene: TRBJ2-5; d_gene: NA; CDR3nt: TGCGCCAGCAGCTTGGGTTTATGGATGGAGACCCAGTACTTC; CDR3aa: CASSLGLWMETQYF
v_gene: TRBV28; abundance: few; j_gene: TRBJ1-2; d_gene: TRBD1; CDR3nt: TGTGCCAGCAGCCGACAGGGGGCGAGTAACTATGGCTACACCTTC; CDR3aa: CASSRQGASNYGYTF
v_gene: TRBV4-3; abundance: few; j_gene: TRBJ2-1; d_gene: NA; CDR3nt: TGCGCCAGCAGCCGCATGCCGAGGCGGGATGATCCCTACAATGAGCAGTTCTTC; CDR3aa: CASSRMPRRDDPYNEQFF
v_gene: TRBV5-1; abundance: few; j_gene: TRBJ1-2; d_gene: NA; CDR3nt: TGCGCCAGCGGGGACTTAGGGGCTAACTATGGCTACACCTTC; CDR3aa: CASGDLGANYGYTF
v_gene: TRBV20-1; abundance: NA; j_gene: TRBJ2-3; d_gene: NA; CDR3nt: TGCAGTGCTAGAGTCGGTGGGCCCCCAGATACGCAGTATTTT; CDR3aa: CSARVGGPPDTQYF
v_gene: TRBV10-2; abundance: few; j_gene: TRBJ2-3; d_gene: NA; CDR3nt: TGCGCCAGCACTGGAGCCGCAGATACGCAGTATTTT; CDR3aa: CASTGAADTQYF
v_gene: TRBV28; abundance: few; j_gene: TRBJ1-2; d_gene: TRBD1; CDR3nt: TGTGCCAGCAGCCCCGGGACAGGGTTGGACTATGGCTACACCTTC; CDR3aa: CASSPGTGLDYGYTF